This is a list of T cell receptor beta chains from one sample in a study of T cell repertoires in cytomegalovirus infection. Their antigens are not known. TCRdb ran MiXCR on the reads and lists one entry per CDR3 protein. This table holds some 110,000 distinct CDR3 sequences, over 9.5% found once. Sequences were obtained from PBMCs, sequenced either directly or after in vitro stimulation (not recorded which). All receptors derive from a human donor in good health (CMV status not recorded). Some clones in this sample may be carry-over from other donors' samples. Each CDR3 is given with its conserved first and last residue. Each record gives: D gene, V gene, clone size, J gene, CDR3 protein, CDR3 DNA. The D gene is left open where the match is weak. Clone size is not always given. Where it is, it says once, few, many or a class for expanded clones.

D: NA
V: TRBV7-2
size: NA
J: TRBJ2-3
CDR3: CASSPRGAWDTQYF
DNA: TGTGCCAGCAGCCCCAGGGGGGCATGGGATACGCAGTATTTT

D: TRBD2
V: TRBV18
size: many
J: TRBJ2-1
CDR3: CASSPRVAGPPGEQFF
DNA: TGTGCCAGCTCACCAAGGGTAGCGGGGCCTCCGGGGGAGCAGTTCTTC

D: NA
V: TRBV28
size: NA
J: TRBJ2-5
CDR3: CASSLSPQETQYF
DNA: TGTGCCAGCAGTTTATCGCCGCAAGAGACCCAGTACTTC

D: NA
V: TRBV20-1
size: NA
J: TRBJ2-7
CDR3: CSVRPPYEQYF
DNA: TGCAGTGTTAGACCCCCCTACGAGCAGTACTTC

D: NA
V: TRBV27
size: many
J: TRBJ1-3
CDR3: CASSPIGTGGNTIYF
DNA: TGTGCCAGCAGTCCAATTGGAACAGGGGGAAACACCATATATTTT

D: NA
V: TRBV7-2
size: many
J: TRBJ2-1
CDR3: CASTQTWADNEQFF
DNA: TGTGCCAGCACCCAAACCTGGGCAGACAATGAGCAGTTCTTC

D: NA
V: TRBV7-2
size: many
J: TRBJ1-6
CDR3: CASSPQYNSPLHF
DNA: TGTGCCAGCAGCCCGCAGTATAATTCACCCCTCCACTTT

D: NA
V: TRBV7-2
size: few
J: TRBJ1-2
CDR3: CASSPDSGGYTF
DNA: TGTGCCAGCAGCCCGGACTCAGGGGGCTACACCTTC

D: NA
V: TRBV27
size: many
J: TRBJ1-5
CDR3: CASKGTALNQPQHF
DNA: TGTGCCAGCAAGGGCACGGCGCTCAATCAGCCCCAGCATTTT

D: TRBD2
V: TRBV5-1
size: few
J: TRBJ2-1
CDR3: CASRQPGQAGINEQFF
DNA: TGCGCCAGCAGACAACCGGGCCAAGCGGGAATCAATGAGCAGTTCTTC

D: NA
V: TRBV27
size: many
J: TRBJ2-3
CDR3: CASSFIPPGQETDTQYF
DNA: TGTGCCAGCAGTTTTATACCCCCTGGACAAGAGACAGATACGCAGTATTTT

D: NA
V: TRBV28
size: many
J: TRBJ1-2
CDR3: CASSSWGGPNYGYTF
DNA: TGTGCCAGCAGTTCTTGGGGGGGACCTAACTATGGCTACACCTTC

D: NA
V: TRBV10-3
size: NA
J: TRBJ1-1
CDR3: CAISRDEWTEAFF
DNA: TGTGCCATCAGCAGAGATGAGTGGACTGAAGCTTTCTTT

D: TRBD1
V: TRBV7-9
size: many
J: TRBJ2-7
CDR3: CASSPSRTGGYEQYF
DNA: TGTGCCAGCAGCCCGTCGCGGACAGGGGGCTACGAGCAGTACTTC

D: NA
V: TRBV12-3/TRBV12-4
size: many
J: TRBJ2-3
CDR3: CASSLMADTQYF
DNA: TGTGCCAGCAGTTTAATGGCGGATACGCAGTATTTT

D: NA
V: TRBV13
size: few
J: TRBJ2-3
CDR3: CASSSSWGTDTQYF
DNA: TGTGCCAGCAGCTCCTCCTGGGGCACAGATACGCAGTATTTT

D: TRBD2
V: TRBV4-2
size: many
J: TRBJ2-1
CDR3: CASSRQARTSGNNEQFF
DNA: TGTGCCAGCAGCAGACAGGCCCGGACTAGCGGGAACAATGAGCAGTTCTTC

D: TRBD1
V: TRBV20-1
size: NA
J: TRBJ2-7
CDR3: CSARAPGTGGDEQYF
DNA: TGCAGTGCTAGAGCTCCCGGGACAGGGGGCGACGAGCAGTACTTC